This TCR beta chain was sequenced for a study of Ad26.COV2.S vaccination and SARS-CoV-2 variants. Whole-study results and caveats: Across vaccine and placebo recipients, the breadth of non-spike TCRs was similar. Analyses that measured TCR breadth and depth may have underestimated total T cell responses.

Generated by immunoSEQ multiplex PCR, the TCRdb table keeps only in-frame clones and is missing some. The table shows some 350,000 clones, with 92% occurring only once. The germline V gene has CDR1 SGHNT and CDR2 YYREEE (reference sequence). The CDR3 covers 14 residues. Between the trimmed V and J ends, which lost 2 bases and 1 base, there was a span of 9 bases. In the case of this clone: As yet, its antigen is unknown.

This TCR was recovered from a human donor who had recovered from COVID-19. The V gene is TRBV5-4, the J gene TRBJ1-1; D is unclear. The sequencing used peripheral blood, collected after recovery from COVID-19. The CDR3 DNA reads TGTGCCAGCAGCTTTATGAGACAGAACACTGAAGCTTTCTTT. Protein: CASSFMRQNTEAFF.